These T cell receptor beta chains were read from a single sample in a study of OX40 agonist ivuxolimab in advanced cancers. The table came from immunoSEQ multiplex PCR; TCRdb's copy has only in-frame clones and leaves some out. The data show approximately 88,000 clones, around nine tenths seen once. Sequences were derived from CD4+ or CD8+ T cells sorted from blood, sampled in a trial of the OX40 agonist ivuxolimab. The receptors were sampled from an adult with an advanced solid tumor such as melanoma, head and neck, liver or kidney cancer. CDR3s include the opening cysteine and the closing phenylalanine or tryptophan. The D gene is left open where the match is weak.

length: 12
V: TRBV7-2
D: -
J: TRBJ1-5
CDR3: CASSPPHQPQHF

length: 15
V: TRBV7-2
D: TRBD1
J: TRBJ2-7
CDR3: CASSLRQGASYEQYF

length: 18
V: TRBV12-1
D: -
J: TRBJ2-4
CDR3: CASSFKRHPRKAKNIQYF

length: 14
V: TRBV7-9
D: -
J: TRBJ1-1
CDR3: CASSLVPANTEAFF

length: 13
V: TRBV7-8
D: TRBD2
J: TRBJ2-1
CDR3: CASRLSGGNEQFF

length: 14
V: TRBV9
D: -
J: TRBJ1-2
CDR3: CASSGAAFNYGYTF

length: 13
V: TRBV15
D: -
J: TRBJ2-1
CDR3: CATAPRPYNEQFF

length: 17
V: TRBV4-2
D: TRBD2
J: TRBJ2-2
CDR3: CASSQEAAGGPTGELFF

length: 13
V: TRBV2
D: -
J: TRBJ2-3
CDR3: CALQGEVADTQYF

length: 18
V: TRBV6-1
D: -
J: TRBJ1-6
CDR3: CASSEDNGGSSYNSPLHF

length: 11
V: TRBV19
D: -
J: TRBJ1-1
CDR3: CASSILSRAFF

length: 14
V: TRBV4-2
D: -
J: TRBJ2-1
CDR3: CASSQEPEGNEQFF

length: 14
V: TRBV5-1
D: -
J: TRBJ2-3
CDR3: CASSPGQSTDTQYF

length: 15
V: TRBV5-4
D: -
J: TRBJ2-7
CDR3: CASSPWGDRSYEQYF

length: 14
V: TRBV7-3
D: -
J: TRBJ1-1
CDR3: CASSPGTMNTEAFF

length: 15
V: TRBV4-1
D: -
J: TRBJ1-6
CDR3: CASSQEDRRNSPLHF

length: 14
V: TRBV21-1
D: -
J: TRBJ1-4
CDR3: CASISVPANEKLFF

length: 16
V: TRBV19
D: -
J: TRBJ2-4
CDR3: CASSMPRAIAKNIQYF

length: 16
V: TRBV15
D: -
J: TRBJ1-5
CDR3: CATSRDTRAGKEPQHF

length: 16
V: TRBV11-2
D: TRBD1
J: TRBJ1-1
CDR3: CASSLGPGQGKTEAFF

length: 14
V: TRBV6-1
D: -
J: TRBJ1-4
CDR3: CASSETHSGEKLFF

length: 15
V: TRBV5-1
D: -
J: TRBJ1-2
CDR3: CASSLGGDGAYGYTF

length: 17
V: TRBV7-2
D: TRBD2
J: TRBJ2-3
CDR3: CASSSLSGLAGTDTQYF

length: 13
V: TRBV5-4
D: -
J: TRBJ1-1
CDR3: CASSLTGNTEAFF

length: 13
V: TRBV5-4
D: TRBD1
J: TRBJ2-5
CDR3: CASSSGQQETQYF